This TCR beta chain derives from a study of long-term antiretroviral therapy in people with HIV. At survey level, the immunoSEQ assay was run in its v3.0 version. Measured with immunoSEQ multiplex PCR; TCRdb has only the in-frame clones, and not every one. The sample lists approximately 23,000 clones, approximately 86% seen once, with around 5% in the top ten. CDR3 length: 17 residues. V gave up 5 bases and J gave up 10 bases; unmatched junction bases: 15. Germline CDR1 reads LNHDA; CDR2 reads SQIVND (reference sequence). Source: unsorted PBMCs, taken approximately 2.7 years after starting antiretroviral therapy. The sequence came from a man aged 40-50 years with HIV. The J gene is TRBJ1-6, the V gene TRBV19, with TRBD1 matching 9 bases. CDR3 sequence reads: CASSPRTGASFGSPLHF. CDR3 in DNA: TGTGCCAGTAGTCCTCGGACAGGGGCCTCCTTTGGATCACCCCTCCACTTT.